A selection of T cell receptor beta chains follows, all from one sample in a study of quantifying T cell responses using KT2 cells. Each CDR3 protein is one row after TCRdb ran MiXCR on the UMI-ligation and nested PCR reads. In the table there are 45,000 to 65,000 distinct CDR3 sequences, 12% of which are singletons. Source material: PBMCs spiked with cells of the T cell clone KT2. These receptors originate from a human donor. Each CDR3 is given with its conserved first and last residue. D genes are given only for firm matches. Clone size, where shown, is once, few, many, or a class for clones that have expanded.

clone size,V gene,J gene,D gene,CDR3 protein,CDR3 DNA
many,TRBV6-5,TRBJ1-6,TRBD1,CASSPGQDNSPLHF,TGTGCCAGCAGTCCCGGACAGGATAATTCACCCCTCCACTTT
few,TRBV12-3/TRBV12-4,TRBJ2-6,-,CASRSDSRPFSGANVLTF,TGTGCCAGCAGATCTGACAGCCGTCCTTTCTCTGGGGCCAACGTCCTGACTTTC
few,TRBV2,TRBJ2-5,-,CASSESWTTSETQYF,TGTGCCAGCAGTGAATCGTGGACTACGTCGGAGACCCAGTACTTC
few,TRBV28,TRBJ2-1,TRBD2,CASSLGPGTSSMDEQFF,TGTGCCAGCAGTCTAGGCCCCGGGACTAGTAGTATGGATGAGCAGTTCTTC
-,TRBV6-2/TRBV6-3,TRBJ2-2,-,CASSYSMNTGELFF,TGTGCCAGCAGTTACTCGATGAACACCGGGGAGCTGTTTTTT
-,TRBV3-1,TRBJ2-7,TRBD2,CASSSGGVTSDEQYF,TGTGCCAGCAGCTCCGGGGGGGTAACTTCCGACGAGCAGTACTTC
few,TRBV4-2,TRBJ2-2,-,CASSQDVTTGELFF,TGTGCCAGCAGCCAAGATGTTACCACCGGGGAGCTGTTTTTT
few,TRBV27,TRBJ1-6,-,CASGDRAYNSPLHF,TGTGCCAGCGGAGACAGAGCCTATAATTCACCCCTCCACTTT
medium-sized,TRBV4-3,TRBJ2-7,TRBD1,CASSQDLPGTGGNEQYF,TGCGCCAGCAGCCAAGATCTGCCCGGGACAGGGGGGAACGAGCAGTACTTC
-,TRBV15,TRBJ1-4,TRBD1,CATSNPRTGVLKKLFF,TGTGCCACCAGCAACCCCCGGACAGGGGTTTTGAAAAAACTGTTTTTT
-,TRBV5-1,TRBJ1-6,-,CASSSGHAGNSPLHF,TGCGCCAGCAGCTCGGGCCACGCTGGCAATTCACCCCTCCACTTT
many,TRBV13,TRBJ2-5,-,CASSRYTGRETQYF,TGTGCCAGCAGCCGCTACACAGGTCGGGAGACCCAGTACTTC
once,TRBV29-1,TRBJ1-1,TRBD1,CSVPSYRDSTSEAFF,TGCAGCGTCCCCAGTTACCGGGACAGTACCAGTGAAGCTTTCTTT
few,TRBV12-3/TRBV12-4,TRBJ2-7,TRBD2,CASRLAGDSYEQYF,TGTGCCAGCAGGCTAGCGGGAGACTCCTACGAGCAGTACTTC
-,TRBV19,TRBJ2-5,TRBD1,CASSQGARLVKQTQYF,TGTGCCAGTAGTCAGGGGGCGCGTCTCGTGAAACAGACCCAGTACTTC
few,TRBV27,TRBJ1-6,-,CASSLYPGHVSPLHF,TGTGCCAGCAGTTTATATCCAGGACATGTTTCACCCCTCCACTTT
-,TRBV20-1,TRBJ1-1,-,CSAYVPGETEAFF,TGCAGTGCCTACGTACCGGGAGAAACTGAAGCTTTCTTT
few,TRBV27,TRBJ2-1,TRBD2,CASSFQPASGSYNEQFF,TGTGCCAGCAGTTTTCAGCCCGCTAGCGGGTCCTACAATGAGCAGTTCTTC
-,TRBV10-3,TRBJ2-5,TRBD2,CAIARGGLEETQYF,TGTGCCATCGCCCGGGGGGGCCTAGAAGAGACCCAGTACTTC
-,TRBV20-1,TRBJ2-3,TRBD2,CSAGLAGVSDTQYF,TGCAGTGCCGGACTAGCTGGAGTCTCAGATACGCAGTATTTT
-,TRBV7-9,TRBJ2-7,-,CASSLIRGTEEQYF,TGTGCCAGCAGCTTAATAAGGGGAACAGAGGAGCAGTACTTC
few,TRBV7-2,TRBJ2-3,-,CASSLRSGTDTQYF,TGTGCCAGCAGCTTAAGAAGCGGCACAGATACGCAGTATTTT
-,TRBV27,TRBJ2-7,TRBD2,CASSLFPAGSGSYEQYF,TGTGCCAGCAGTTTATTCCCCGCGGGTAGCGGGAGTTACGAGCAGTACTTC
once,TRBV11-1,TRBJ2-7,-,CASSLNPGTRGIQQYF,TGTGCCAGCAGCTTAAACCCCGGGACTCGAGGAATTCAGCAGTACTTC
-,TRBV7-9,TRBJ2-7,-,CASSLDQGAYEQYF,TGTGCCAGCAGCTTAGATCAGGGTGCCTACGAGCAGTACTTC
-,TRBV7-2,TRBJ2-2,-,CASSLAGGWNTGELFF,TGTGCCAGCAGCTTAGCGGGGGGCTGGAACACCGGGGAGCTGTTTTTT
few,TRBV3-1,TRBJ2-3,TRBD2,CASSQDVASGFTDTQYF,TGTGCCAGCAGCCAAGACGTGGCTAGCGGATTCACAGATACGCAGTATTTT
-,TRBV27,TRBJ2-6,-,CANDTRTMHAGANVLTF,TGTGCCAACGACACTCGGACTATGCATGCTGGGGCCAACGTCCTGACTTTC